A selection of T cell receptor beta chains follows, all from one sample in a study of T cells in tumors after PD-1 blockade. Data came from immunoSEQ multiplex PCR; TCRdb stores just in-frame clones and leaves some out. The profile shows around 50,000 clones, roughly 79% of them singletons. The sample in question was PBMCs, obtained before anti-PD-1 treatment. The source of these receptors is a human donor with basal cell carcinoma. CDR3s include the opening cysteine and the closing phenylalanine or tryptophan. A D gene is named only where the DNA matches it firmly. Clone sizes are given selectively: once, few, many, or a class where the clone is expanded.

J	V	D	size	CDR3
TRBJ2-3	TRBV7-2	TRBD2	-	CASSSRTSYGADTQYF
TRBJ1-5	TRBV5-1	-	-	CASSLERGGQPQHF
TRBJ2-3	TRBV4-1	-	-	CASSQEWQDTQYF
TRBJ2-5	TRBV18	-	-	CASSPFTARAALGETQYF
TRBJ1-2	TRBV4-1	-	few	CASSLQDRKNYGYTF
TRBJ2-7	TRBV7-6	-	-	CASSAYTSGEQYF
TRBJ1-5	TRBV2	-	-	CASSEKVQGYQPQHF
TRBJ1-2	TRBV30	-	-	CAWRRGNYGYTF
TRBJ1-6	TRBV2	-	few	CASSEGGGSPLHF
TRBJ2-7	TRBV3-1/TRBV3-2	-	-	CASSQEGREQYF
TRBJ1-6	TRBV7-9	-	-	CASSSNWNDSPLHF
TRBJ2-3	TRBV19	TRBD2	-	CASRWRGSTDTQYF
TRBJ1-5	TRBV11-3	-	-	CASSLDRGGLNQPQHF
TRBJ1-2	TRBV7-9	-	few	CASSLEGPFYTF
TRBJ2-7	TRBV2	TRBD2	-	CASSETSGDLYEQYF
TRBJ2-1	TRBV27	TRBD2	-	CASSLYMVAGYNEQFF
TRBJ2-5	TRBV28	TRBD2	once	CASSTLTGLAGSLQETQYF
TRBJ1-4	TRBV30	-	-	CARRGLNEKLFF
TRBJ1-2	TRBV5-6	TRBD1	-	CASSLVRQGEFDGYTF
TRBJ1-2	TRBV28	-	-	CASSSTEVYGYTF
TRBJ2-7	TRBV27	TRBD1	-	CASALRTGFYEQYF
TRBJ2-1	TRBV10-3	TRBD2	-	CAISDPRRLAGGLNEQFF
TRBJ1-4	TRBV7-2	-	-	CASSLYGIQEKLFF
TRBJ2-3	TRBV15	-	-	CATSRGTSNTDTQYF
TRBJ1-1	TRBV28	-	-	CASSEAGRGGTEAFF
TRBJ2-6	TRBV7-9	-	-	CASSFPVSLPVLTF
TRBJ2-7	TRBV6-5	TRBD1	-	CASRPGTDRYEQYF
TRBJ1-2	TRBV9	-	medium-sized	CASSVEDYPHYGYTF
TRBJ1-4	TRBV28	-	-	CASSPILDRDKFDEKLFF
TRBJ2-1	TRBV12-3/TRBV12-4	-	once	CASSRLREQFF
TRBJ2-1	TRBV30	-	few	CAWSQDEQFF
TRBJ2-2	TRBV7-3	TRBD1	once	CASSPDRVNTGELFF
TRBJ2-2	TRBV14	TRBD1	-	CASSGTGANTGELFF
TRBJ2-1	TRBV30	-	-	CAWNLGVNEQFF
TRBJ1-6	TRBV19	TRBD1	-	CASRRTGANSPLHF
TRBJ1-4	TRBV5-1	-	-	CASSLTQGTNEKLFF
TRBJ1-2	TRBV4-1	-	-	CASSPGTEYGYTF
TRBJ1-5	TRBV28	-	once	CASSLPDGRNQPQHF
TRBJ2-1	TRBV7-8	-	-	CASSLWDLSSYNEQFF
TRBJ2-7	TRBV5-4	TRBD2	once	CASSLGGRRAYEQYF
TRBJ1-1	TRBV2	TRBD1	-	CASSPDRGAFF
TRBJ2-3	TRBV28	-	-	CASNSRRQHGTDTQYF
TRBJ1-3	TRBV5-4	-	-	CASSPGGSRSTGNTIYF
TRBJ1-5	TRBV19	TRBD1	-	CASRTGGLAQPQHF
TRBJ1-6	TRBV5-1	TRBD1	-	CASSVGQVVRSPLHF
TRBJ2-1	TRBV12-3/TRBV12-4	-	-	CATTGTPYNEQFF
TRBJ2-3	TRBV9	-	-	CASSVGASIHADTQYF
TRBJ2-1	TRBV7-3	TRBD2	-	CASSVGPAGGGQFF
TRBJ2-1	TRBV7-2	-	once	CASSVSPSYNEQFF
TRBJ2-2	TRBV6-6	TRBD2	-	CATESGGGPTGELFF
TRBJ2-3	TRBV18	TRBD1	-	CASSTGDSRTDTQYF
TRBJ1-2	TRBV6-6	-	-	CASSYSRVQEYGYTF
TRBJ2-1	TRBV6-5	TRBD2	-	CASRDRLAAYNEQFF
TRBJ1-2	TRBV5-6	-	once	CASSLERSGWDYGYTF